This TCR beta chain was identified during a study of T cells in Graves' hyperthyroidism and ophthalmopathy (dated by TCRdb to about 2019). For the wider study: Peripheral blood samples were taken at the time of initial diagnosis, prior to any treatment. Once sampling was done, hyperthyroidism patients were given methimazole at a starting dose of 30 mg daily, whereas ophthalmopathy patients were given high-dose intravenous methylprednisolone. According to the paper, TCR Vbeta CDR3 sequencing was carried out on 135 peripheral blood samples, which came from 40 to 45 ophthalmopathy, 75 or so hyperthyroidism and about 17 progressor patients. An independent validation cohort of fewer than 20 hyperthyroidism patients and about 16 patients who later progressed to ophthalmopathy tested prospective prediction of ophthalmopathy. The 75 to 100 discovery patients were divided at random into training and test sets in a 7:3 ratio. To identify distinguishing TCR V-J signatures, a discovery cohort of 100 or so patients was used, comprising some 43 with Graves' ophthalmopathy and roughly 60 with stable Graves' hyperthyroidism. In several Graves' hyperthyroidism patients, the study also compared T-cell repertoires from thyroid tissue with T-cell repertoires from blood.

The TCR beta CDR3 regions were amplified from the RNA transcripts. A first-round RT-PCR of the TCR CDR3 used the HTBI primer set with the Qiagen OneStep RT-PCR kit. The libraries were constructed in a second round of multiplex PCR and then size-selected and purified. The libraries were sequenced on an Illumina HiSeq2000 using paired-end 100 bp reads. For the original study's pipeline: SOAPnuke was used to process the raw data, removing reads that contained adapters or uncalled bases, had a mean Phred below 15, or lacked an exact match to the constant primer or identifier. High-quality paired reads were merged with COPE v1.2.5, and unique nucleotide sequences were defined as clonotypes. MiTCR v1.1 was used to align clonotypes to the IMGT TRBV, TRBD and TRBJ reference segments. Only V-J combinations with frequency above 0.0001, covering approximately 99% of repertoires, were analysed. A TCS score was defined as the ratio between F50 (clonal expansion) and ExV (chaos), using BLOSUM62-based TCRdist between CDR3 peptides within each V-J. Welch's t-statistics and random forest reduced roughly 540 V-J features to fewer than 15, which were used in a naive Bayes classifier (R e1071). TCRdb's own reprocessing of the public reads used fastp at Q25 and MiXCR and kept productive beta chains. Entries that share a CDR3 protein sequence are merged under the most common genes and DNA. The V and J calls shown here were made by TCRdb, not taken from the authors' results. This sample gives a few hundred thousand distinct CDR3 sequences in total; about 16% of them show up just once. The ten largest make up 29% of the sample.

CDR1 and CDR2 are read off the germline V gene as SGHTA and FQGNSA. The cysteine opens and the phenylalanine closes a CDR3 of 14 amino acids. Here the CDR3 DNA is all that survives: 42 bases in frame from base 1. Clipping removes 5 bases from V and 8 bases from J, with 8 as the unmatched junction base count. In this sample, this clonotype turned up many times. Its antigen target is currently unknown. Base quality data are lacking; no much larger clone is found one base away. Study-wide conclusions, independent of this receptor: Blood samples also contained most of the expanded thyroid clonotypes (frequency above 0.001), which suggests that blood repertoires may reflect thyroid immune responses. In validation, the model predicted progression to ophthalmopathy with over 65% sensitivity and approximately 74% specificity, a median of roughly seven months before onset. Sample size was not statistically predetermined, and investigators were not blinded to group allocation. A 13 V-J signature model separated ophthalmopathy from stable hyperthyroidism, with 87.88% sensitivity and 81.08% specificity in cross-validation and 80%/75% in testing.

Ophthalmopathy patients had moderately to severely active disease, with a Clinical Activity Score of 3 or more, a NOSPECS grade of 4 or more, and a disease duration of less than 3 months. Patients with uncontrolled infections, other autoimmune diseases, pregnancy or lactation were excluded. Diagnoses relied on clinical symptoms, serum thyroxine and TRAb, thyroid ultrasound and orbital computed tomography. PBMCs were separated from 8 to 10 ml of fresh peripheral blood using Ficoll-Paque density gradient centrifugation. Total RNA was extracted with Trizol reagent, and quality was checked on an Agilent 2100 Bioanalyzer.

The receptor comes from a woman aged 25 to 39 with Graves' ophthalmopathy. The V and J segments used are TRBV7-2 and TRBJ1-4; the junction holds 7 bases that match TRBD1. Sequenced sample: blood. Here the CDR3 is given as CASSIRTGQEKLFF. The nucleotide sequence is TGTGCCAGCAGCATACGGACAGGACAAGAAAAACTGTTTTTT.